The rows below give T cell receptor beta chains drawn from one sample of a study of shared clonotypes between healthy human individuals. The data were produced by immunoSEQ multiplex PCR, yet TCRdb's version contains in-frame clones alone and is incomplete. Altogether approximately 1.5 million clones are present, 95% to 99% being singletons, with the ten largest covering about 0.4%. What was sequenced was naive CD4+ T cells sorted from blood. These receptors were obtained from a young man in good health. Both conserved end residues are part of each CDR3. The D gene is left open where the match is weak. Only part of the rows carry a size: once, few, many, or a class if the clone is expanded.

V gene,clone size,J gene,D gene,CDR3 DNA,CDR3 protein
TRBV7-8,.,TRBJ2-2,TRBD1,TGTGCCAGCAGCATGAACAGGGGGCTGGACACCGGGGAGCTGTTTTTT,CASSMNRGLDTGELFF
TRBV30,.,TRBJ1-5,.,TGTGCCTGGAGTGTAATTGGGGGCAATCAGCCCCAGCATTTT,CAWSVIGGNQPQHF
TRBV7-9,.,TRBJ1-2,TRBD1,TGTGCCAGCAGCTTAGAGGCAGGGGGTGGCTACACCTTC,CASSLEAGGGYTF
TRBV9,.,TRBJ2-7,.,TGTGCCAGCAGCGTAGCTAGCTCCTACGAGCAGTACTTC,CASSVASSYEQYF
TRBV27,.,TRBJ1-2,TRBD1,TGTGCCAGCAGTTTATCCGGGACAGGGAACTATGGCTACACCTTC,CASSLSGTGNYGYTF
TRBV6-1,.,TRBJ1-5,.,TGTGCCAGCAGTGAAGGGATTCAGCCCCAGCATTTT,CASSEGIQPQHF
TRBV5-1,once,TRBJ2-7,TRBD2,TGCGCCAGCAGCTTGGCCCCCGGGAGGGATTACGAGCAGTACTTC,CASSLAPGRDYEQYF
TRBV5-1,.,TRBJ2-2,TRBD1,TGCGCCAGCAGCTCGCGGACAGGGGGTGACGGGGAGCTGTTTTTT,CASSSRTGGDGELFF
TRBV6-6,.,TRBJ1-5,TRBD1,TGTGCCAGCAGTTCCGGGACAGGGGATAGCAATCAGCCCCAGCATTTT,CASSSGTGDSNQPQHF
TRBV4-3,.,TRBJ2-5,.,TGCGCCAGCAGCCGCGAGCTCAGAGAGACCCAGTACTTC,CASSRELRETQYF
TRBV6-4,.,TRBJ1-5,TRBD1,TGTGCCAGCAGTGTCGAGACAGGGGGCGGACAGCCCCAGCATTTT,CASSVETGGGQPQHF
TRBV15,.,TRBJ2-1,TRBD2,TGTGCCACCAGCAGACTAGCGGGCCCCGATGAGCAGTTCTTC,CATSRLAGPDEQFF
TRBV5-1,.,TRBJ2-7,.,TGCGCCAGCAGCTTTACAGGGAGCTCCTACGAGCAGTACTTC,CASSFTGSSYEQYF
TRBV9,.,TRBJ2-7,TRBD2,TGTGCCAGCAGCGTAAGACTAGCGGGAGAGTCCTACGAGCAGTACTTC,CASSVRLAGESYEQYF
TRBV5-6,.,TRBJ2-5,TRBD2,TGTGCCAGCAGCTTGCGTGGGAGGGCTCAAGAGACCCAGTACTTC,CASSLRGRAQETQYF
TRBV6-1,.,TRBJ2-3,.,TGTGCCAGCAGTGCACAAACAGATACGCAGTATTTT,CASSAQTDTQYF
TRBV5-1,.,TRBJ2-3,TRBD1,TGCGCCAGCAACTCAGGGGGAACAGATACGCAGTATTTT,CASNSGGTDTQYF
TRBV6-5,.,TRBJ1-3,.,TGTGCCAGCAGTTATTTGCCCAGCTCTGGAAACACCATATATTTT,CASSYLPSSGNTIYF
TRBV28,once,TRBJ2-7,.,TGTGCCAGCAGTTTAGATTACGAGCAGTACTTC,CASSLDYEQYF
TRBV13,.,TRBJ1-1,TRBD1,TGTGCCAGCTTTCGCAGGGGGGACCCTGCGAACACTGAAGCTTTCTTT,CASFRRGDPANTEAFF
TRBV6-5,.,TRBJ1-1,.,TGTGCCAGCAGGCGAGCCGGGGCGAACACTGAAGCTTTCTTT,CASRRAGANTEAFF
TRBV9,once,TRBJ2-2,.,TGTGCCAGCAGCGCAACTAGGGCCGGGGAGCTGTTTTTT,CASSATRAGELFF
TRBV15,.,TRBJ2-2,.,TGTGCCACCAGCAGAGATACTTCCGGGGAGCTGTTTTTT,CATSRDTSGELFF
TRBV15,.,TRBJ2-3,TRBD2,TGTGCCACCAGCAGAGGGGCGGGAGCGGCGGATACGCAGTATTTT,CATSRGAGAADTQYF
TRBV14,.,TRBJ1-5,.,TGTGCCAGCAGCCAATTTGGGGGTCGGCCCCAGCATTTT,CASSQFGGRPQHF
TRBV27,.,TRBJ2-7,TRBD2,TGTGCCAGCAGCACGAGCGGGGGAAGCTACGAGCAGTACTTC,CASSTSGGSYEQYF
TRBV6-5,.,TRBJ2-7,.,TGTGCCAGCAGTTCCCGGCTCGAGCAGTACTTC,CASSSRLEQYF